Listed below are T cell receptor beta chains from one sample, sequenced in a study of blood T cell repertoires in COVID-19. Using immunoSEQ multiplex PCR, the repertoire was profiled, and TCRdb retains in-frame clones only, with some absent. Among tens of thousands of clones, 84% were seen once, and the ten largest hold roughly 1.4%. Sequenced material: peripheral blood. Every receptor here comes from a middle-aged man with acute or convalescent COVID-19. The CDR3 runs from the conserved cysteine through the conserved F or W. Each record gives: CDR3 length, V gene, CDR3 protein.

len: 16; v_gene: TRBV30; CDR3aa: CAWSVPLGQGNTEAFF
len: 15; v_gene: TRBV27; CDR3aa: CASSLSVLAEETQYF
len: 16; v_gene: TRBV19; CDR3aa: CASNHPYDFSYNEQFF
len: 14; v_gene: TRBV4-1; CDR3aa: CASSQVELPYEQYF
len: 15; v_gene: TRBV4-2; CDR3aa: CASSRLAGTYNEQFF
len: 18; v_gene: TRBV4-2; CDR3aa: CASSPGTGGAGNNSPLHF
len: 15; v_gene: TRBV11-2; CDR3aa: CASSLEGQPNEKLFF
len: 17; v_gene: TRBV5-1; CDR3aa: CASSSLGMGASTDTQYF
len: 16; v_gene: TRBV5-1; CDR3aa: CASSLSGDLARDTQYF
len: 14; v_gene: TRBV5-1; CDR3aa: CASSQDDMNTEAFF
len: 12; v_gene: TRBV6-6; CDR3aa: CASSPRDNEQFF
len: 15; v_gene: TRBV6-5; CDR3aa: CASMRGGKKVDTQYF
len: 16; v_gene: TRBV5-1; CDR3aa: CASSSSLAGLYNEQFF
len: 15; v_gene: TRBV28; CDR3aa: CASSTPSRGLGGAFF
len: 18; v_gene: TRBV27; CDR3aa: CASSPGWWTGGIDQPQHF
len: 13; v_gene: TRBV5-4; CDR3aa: CASSLGGSYGYTF
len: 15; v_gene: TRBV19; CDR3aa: CASSIVQGSYNEQFF
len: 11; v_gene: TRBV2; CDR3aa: CARGGNTEAFF
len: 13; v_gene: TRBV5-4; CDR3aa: CASSYTGTGELFF
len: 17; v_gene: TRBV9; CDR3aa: CASSPGLIAGPNNEQFF
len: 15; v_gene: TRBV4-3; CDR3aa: CASSGGAQTNEKLFF
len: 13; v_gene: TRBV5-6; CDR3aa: CASSSQGYYEQYF
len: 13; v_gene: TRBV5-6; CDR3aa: CASSLGGKETQYF
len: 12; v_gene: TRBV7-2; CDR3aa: CASSPYRETQYF
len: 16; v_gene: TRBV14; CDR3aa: CASSKGLAGAKETQYF
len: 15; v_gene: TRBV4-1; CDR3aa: CASSPRVAGQETQYF
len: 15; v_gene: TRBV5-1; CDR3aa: CASSSTGTGQDTQYF
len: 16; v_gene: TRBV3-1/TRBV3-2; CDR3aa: CASSQELPGQSYEQYF
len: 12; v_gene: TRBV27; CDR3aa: CASSTGMSKLFF
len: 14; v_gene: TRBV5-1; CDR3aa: CASSTTGGFDGYTF
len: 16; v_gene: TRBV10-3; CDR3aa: CAISEGGEFGNQPQHF
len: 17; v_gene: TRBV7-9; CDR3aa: CASSSFRDREANYGYTF
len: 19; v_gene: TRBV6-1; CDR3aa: CASSGPRTGVRATNEKLFF
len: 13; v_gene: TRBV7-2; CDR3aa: CASLAWGQETQYF
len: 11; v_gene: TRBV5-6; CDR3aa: CASSYGGGYTF
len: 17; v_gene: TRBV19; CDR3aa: CASSPETGAYSNQPQHF
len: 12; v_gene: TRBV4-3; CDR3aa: CDWGQGSNEQFF
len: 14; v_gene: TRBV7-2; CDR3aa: CASSEGQGALEQYF
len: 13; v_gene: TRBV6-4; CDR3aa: CASSDREGMTQYF
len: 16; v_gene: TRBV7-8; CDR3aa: CASSLNELAGGNEQFF
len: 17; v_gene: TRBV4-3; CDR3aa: CASSQDGGDLLHGEQFF
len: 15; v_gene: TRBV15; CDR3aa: CATSVTRDRANEQYF
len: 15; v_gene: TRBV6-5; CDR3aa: CASSSRTLGRSPQHF
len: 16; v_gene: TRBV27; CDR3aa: CASSPRTSGSLYEQFF
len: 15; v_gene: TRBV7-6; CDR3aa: CASSPQRDSYNEQFF
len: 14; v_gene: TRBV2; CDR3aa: CASSANRGSGGYTF
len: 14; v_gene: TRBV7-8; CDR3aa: CASRPRGAWAPLHF
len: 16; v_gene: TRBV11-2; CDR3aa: CASSLSGGASTDTQYF
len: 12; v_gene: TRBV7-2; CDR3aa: CASSARDRAYTF
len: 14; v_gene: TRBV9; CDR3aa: CASSVDGRAHEQYF
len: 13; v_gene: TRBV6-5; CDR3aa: CASSYGGGAGYTF
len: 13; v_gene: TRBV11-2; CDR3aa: CASSPTGRETQYF
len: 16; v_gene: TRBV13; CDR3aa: CASSPFPSSYNSPLHF
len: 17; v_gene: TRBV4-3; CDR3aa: CASSPTRLAVNTGELFF
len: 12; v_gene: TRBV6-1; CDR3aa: CASSEDSPYYTF
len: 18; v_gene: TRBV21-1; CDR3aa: CASMKTGQGGTDLYGYTF
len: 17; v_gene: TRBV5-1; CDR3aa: CASSPPASGSPGHEQYF
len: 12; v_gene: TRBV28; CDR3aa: CASSLRTAGYTF
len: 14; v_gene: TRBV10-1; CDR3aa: CASSESGPNEKLFF
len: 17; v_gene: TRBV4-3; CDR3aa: CASSQDVTGGRSDTQYF